The 21 T cell receptor beta chains in this list originate from one sample, sequenced in a study of identical twins (TCRdb year 2016). The method behind the library was 5' RACE. For sequencing, an Illumina HiSeq 2000 was employed. The raw public data were reprocessed by TCRdb itself: fastp quality trimming at Q25, MiXCR clonotype calling, in-frame beta chains only. Rows with a matching CDR3 protein are joined into one entry that keeps the most common DNA and genes. The sample contains hundreds of thousands of distinct CDR3 sequences, more than 9% of them found a single time. 1.5% to 2% of the sample comes from the top ten. This same sample was also taken into another study, of yellow fever vaccine responses in identical twins.

Sequencing used PBMCs. These TCRs come from a woman between 18 and 30 years old in good health.

This clonotype was found a few times. This chain connects TRBV3-1 to TRBJ1-2; D gene uncertain. V dropped 1 base and J dropped 8 bases, with 11 bases sitting between them. Germline loops: CDR1 LGHDT, CDR2 YNNKEL (reference sequence). The CDR3 spans 13 residues. The CDR3: CASSQVAAGGYTF. CDR3 DNA: TGTGCCAGCAGCCAAGTTGCGGCGGGAGGCTACACCTTC.

This clonotype was detected many times. J is TRBJ2-7 and V is TRBV5-5, with D possibly being TRBD1 (6 bases). CDR1 and CDR2 (germline): SGHKS, YYEKEE (reference sequence). The CDR3 length is 15 residues. The V end lost 4 bases, the J end lost 0 bases, and 14 bases lay between the germline ends. The CDR3 here is CASSPGTHSSYEQYV. As DNA, the CDR3 is TGTGCCAGCAGCCCGGGGACACACTCCTCCTACGAGCAGTACGTC.

The chain is built from TRBV28 and TRBJ2-6, with 7 bases lining up with TRBD2. The trim removed 3 bases at V and 0 bases at J, leaving 2 bases unmatched. Per the germline V gene, CDR1 is MDHEN and CDR2 is SYDVKM. The CDR3 is 16 residues long. CDR3 loop: CASSFGGVSGANVLTF. The CDR3 DNA is TGTGCCAGCAGTTTTGGGGGGGTCTCTGGGGCCAACGTCCTGACTTTC.

This clonotype was counted between two and nine times. The gene calls are TRBV12-3 or TRBV12-4 and TRBJ2-1, with D maybe TRBD2 (6 bases). This CDR3 has 15 amino acids. V was cut by 2 bases and J by 5 bases, with 13 bases left in between. This CDR3 is CASSLTGSGNNEQFF. The CDR3 region has the DNA TGTGCCAGCAGTTTAACAGGTAGCGGCAACAATGAGCAGTTCTTC.

V and J are TRBV11-2 and TRBJ2-7; 9 positions match TRBD2. The CDR3 runs to 16 residues. Germline trimming cut 4 bases from V and 3 bases from J; bases unmatched to any gene: 10. Germline-derived CDR1 and CDR2 are SGHAT and FQNNGV. The CDR3 is CASSYGTSLSLYEQYF. The CDR3 nucleotides are TGTGCCAGCAGCTACGGGACTAGCCTGTCCCTCTACGAGCAGTACTTC.

This clonotype came up a few times. This chain uses TRBV9 with TRBJ2-1; 9 nucleotides align to TRBD2. The J segment lost 2 bases and the V segment lost 4 bases, leaving 7 bases of the junction unmatched. CDR3 length equals 16 residues. CDR1 and CDR2 (germline): SGDLS, YYNGEE. Written as DNA, the CDR3 is TGTGCCAGCAGCTTATTAGCGGGAGCCCCCTACAATGAGCAGTTCTTC. Translation: CASSLLAGAPYNEQFF.

This chain uses TRBV29-1 with TRBJ2-7, with 9 positions matching TRBD1. The CDR3 is 14 amino acids. Germline CDR1 reads SQVTM; CDR2 reads ANQGSEA. The J segment lost 1 base and the V segment lost 4 bases, leaving 5 bases of the junction unmatched. The CDR3: CSVARDRASYEQYF. The CDR3, as DNA: TGCAGCGTTGCCCGGGACAGGGCTTCCTACGAGCAGTACTTC.

This sequence joins TRBV24-1 and TRBJ2-3; weak D call: TRBD2 (5 bases). V was shortened by 5 bases and J by 2 bases, with 7 bases between the two germline ends. This CDR3 spans 13 amino acids. In germline, CDR1 is KGHDR, CDR2 SFDVKD. CDR3 bases: TGTGCCACCAGTGTCGGGGTCACAGATACGCAGTATTTT. It is translated as CATSVGVTDTQYF.

This clonotype was counted only a few times. V is TRBV14 and J is TRBJ2-3; 9 nucleotides agree with TRBD1. From germline, CDR1 is SGHDN and CDR2 FVKESK. Trimming cost V 4 bases and J 10 bases; bases outside gene matches: 15. The CDR3 is made up of 16 amino acids. The CDR3 DNA follows: TGTGCCAGCAGCCCTTCCCTACAGGGGGCTCGGGTCGCGCAGTATTTT. Protein: CASSPSLQGARVAQYF.

This clonotype was observed many times. The genes are TRBV20-1 and TRBJ1-1; D may be TRBD1 (6 bases). With 3 bases removed from V and 5 bases from J, the gap between germline ends came to 10 bases. The CDR3 contains 12 residues. CDR1 and CDR2 (germline): DFQATT, SNEGSKA (reference sequence). CDR3 in DNA: TGCAGTGCTAGGGGGGGGCTTACTGAAGCTTTCTTT. As protein: CSARGGLTEAFF.

At least ten counts were recorded for this clonotype. The chain combines TRBV29-1 with TRBJ2-1, with TRBD2 as a possible D gene (6 bases). Germline lookup yields CDR1 SQVTM and CDR2 ANQGSEA. This CDR3 is 17 amino acids long. V was shortened by 1 base and J by 1 base, with 17 bases between the two germline ends. CDR3 amino acids: CSVEGGRERSSYNEQFF. In nucleotides, the CDR3 is TGCAGCGTTGAAGGGGGCCGGGAGCGTAGTTCCTACAATGAGCAGTTCTTC.

The V and J genes are TRBV10-3 and TRBJ1-5, with 11 nucleotides matching TRBD1. The V gene's germline CDR1 is ENHRY and CDR2 SYGVKD. The junction had 3 bases not matched to a gene; V was cut back by 3 bases and J by 8 bases. CDR3 length: 14 residues. CDR3 in DNA: TGTGCCATCAGTGACGGACAGGGGGCAGAGCCCCAGCATTTT. Translated, it gives CAISDGQGAEPQHF.

CDR3 amino acids: CASSQDTGQPQHF. The CDR3 DNA reads as TGCGCCAGCAGCCAAGATACAGGGCAGCCCCAGCATTTT. This chain connects TRBV4-1 to TRBJ1-5, with D perhaps TRBD1 (6 bases). In germline, CDR1 is MGHRA, CDR2 YSYEKL. The CDR3 sequence is 13 residues long. V dropped 0 bases and J dropped 7 bases, with 7 bases sitting between them.

This clonotype has ten or more counts. The gene calls are TRBV12-3 or TRBV12-4 and TRBJ2-2; 8 bases map to TRBD2. The CDR3 totals 16 residues. The J segment lost 2 bases and the V segment lost 5 bases, leaving 7 bases of the junction unmatched. The DNA for the CDR3 is TGTGCCAGCAGTGTTCGACTAGCGATTAACACCGGGGAGCTGTTTTTT. Translation: CASSVRLAINTGELFF.

Many counts were recorded for this clonotype. CDR3 sequence: CSALSRGEGTEAFF. The CDR3 DNA reads as TGCAGTGCTTTATCCAGGGGGGAAGGGACTGAAGCTTTCTTT. This sequence joins TRBV20-1 and TRBJ1-1, with 7 bases fitting TRBD1. V was pared by 5 bases and J by 5 bases, with 11 bases of the junction left unmatched. CDR3 size: 14 residues. The V gene's germline CDR1 is DFQATT and CDR2 SNEGSKA (reference sequence).

This clonotype has a handful of counts. This chain links TRBV29-1 with TRBJ1-2; D call uncertain. Germline assignment: CDR1 SQVTM and CDR2 ANQGSEA. The CDR3 is made up of 13 amino acids. CDR3: CSGDPGPERGYTF. As DNA, the CDR3 is TGCAGTGGGGATCCCGGACCGGAGAGGGGCTACACCTTC.

The chain has TRBV20-1 and TRBJ2-4, with 7 nucleotides matching TRBD2. The CDR3 covers 15 residues. V was pared by 3 bases and J by 0 bases, with 5 bases of the junction left unmatched. The germline CDR1 and CDR2 sequences are DFQATT and SNEGSKA (reference sequence). The CDR3 DNA reads TGCAGTGCTAGGGAGCGGGGCTCAGCCAAAAACATTCAGTACTTC. It translates to CSARERGSAKNIQYF.

This chain links TRBV4-1 with TRBJ2-3; 7 bases match TRBD1. Germline CDR1 MGHRA, CDR2 YSYEKL. V trimming: 4 bases; J trimming: 0 bases; junction bases outside the gene matches: 13. The CDR3 has 18 amino acids. Here the CDR3 reads CASSPDRYRGDSTDTQYF. As DNA, the CDR3 is TGCGCCAGCAGCCCCGACCGATACAGGGGAGATAGCACAGATACGCAGTATTTT.

The rearrangement links TRBV20-1 to TRBJ1-6; D is perhaps TRBD1 (5 bases). This CDR3 spans 13 amino acids. V lost 3 bases and J lost 8, with 11 bases in between. CDR1 is DFQATT and CDR2 is SNEGSKA in the germline V gene (reference sequence). The CDR3 loop is CSARVGGDSPLHF. The CDR3 nucleotides read TGCAGTGCTAGGGTTGGGGGGGATTCACCCCTCCACTTT.

In its sample, this clonotype was seen a few times. V usage is TRBV5-1 and J usage is TRBJ2-6; D might be TRBD2 (6 bases). Trimming cost V 2 bases and J 0 bases, with 27 bases left between them. The CDR3 covers 22 residues. Germline assignment: CDR1 SGHRS and CDR2 YFSETQ. The CDR3: CASSLKEGPKGSGTSGANVLTF. CDR3 nucleotides: TGCGCCAGCAGCTTAAAGGAGGGGCCAAAGGGGTCGGGTACCTCTGGGGCCAACGTCCTGACTTTC.

This clonotype was observed at least ten times. This chain joins TRBV6-5 and TRBJ2-7; TRBD2 aligns across 11 bases. The CDR3 has 15 residues. V was pared by 3 bases and J by 2 bases, with 3 bases of the junction left unmatched. Germline V CDR1 and CDR2: MNHEY, SVGAGI. The CDR3 nucleotides read TGTGCCAGCAGTTATGGACTAGCGGGCACCTACGAGCAGTACTTC. Encoded protein: CASSYGLAGTYEQYF.